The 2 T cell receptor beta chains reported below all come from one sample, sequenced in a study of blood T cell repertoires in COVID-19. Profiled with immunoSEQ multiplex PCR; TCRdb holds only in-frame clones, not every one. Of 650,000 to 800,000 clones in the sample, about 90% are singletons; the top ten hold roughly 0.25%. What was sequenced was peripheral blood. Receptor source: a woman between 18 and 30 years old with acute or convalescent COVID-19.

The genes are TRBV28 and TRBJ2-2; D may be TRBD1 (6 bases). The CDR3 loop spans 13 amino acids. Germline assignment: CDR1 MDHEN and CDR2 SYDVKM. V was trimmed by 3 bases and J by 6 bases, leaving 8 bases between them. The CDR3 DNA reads TGTGCCAGCAGTTTTTACAGGGCCGGGGAGCTGTTTTTT. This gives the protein CASSFYRAGELFF.

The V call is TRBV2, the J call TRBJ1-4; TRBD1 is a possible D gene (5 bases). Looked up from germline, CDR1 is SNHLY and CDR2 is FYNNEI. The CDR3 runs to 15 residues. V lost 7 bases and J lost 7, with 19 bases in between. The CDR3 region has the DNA TGTGCCAGCACTCGGAGGTCGCAGGGAGGTGAAAAACTGTTTTTT. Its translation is CASTRRSQGGEKLFF.